Listed here are 8 T cell receptor beta chains from one sample, sequenced in a study of cytomegalovirus exposure and HLA in healthy donors. In the PCR, 60 Vbeta and 13 Jbeta primers were used. Only in-frame clones appear in the TCRdb table, and some are missing; sequencing was by immunoSEQ multiplex PCR. The sample has about 140,000 clones; 65% to 80% are singletons. Specimen: PBMCs. The receptors originated from a man in his thirties or forties in good health and CMV-seronegative.

The rearrangement joins TRBV11-2 to TRBJ2-5, with 11 bases that match TRBD2. Trimming removed 5 bases from V and 1 base from J; junction bases left unmatched: 6. This CDR3 has 16 amino acids. Germline CDR1 and CDR2: SGHAT and FQNNGV. The chain's CDR3 is CASSQTGLAVQETQYF. The CDR3 DNA is TGTGCCAGCAGCCAGACGGGACTAGCGGTCCAAGAGACCCAGTACTTC.

The V call is TRBV7-8, the J call TRBJ1-5, with D possibly TRBD1 on 6 matching bases. This CDR3 contains 15 residues. The germline V gene has CDR1 SGHVS and CDR2 FQNEAQ. V dropped 0 bases and J dropped 6 bases, with 12 bases sitting between them. The CDR3, as DNA: TGTGCCAGCAGCTTAGCGCTGACAGGAGGTCAGCCCCAGCATTTT. Its protein product is CASSLALTGGQPQHF.

The J gene is TRBJ2-3, the V gene TRBV29-1, with D maybe TRBD2 (5 bases). The CDR3 has 13 residues. V was clipped by 4 bases and J by 0 bases, with 8 bases between them. Germline CDR1 and CDR2: SQVTM and ANQGSEA. CDR3: CSVGELSTDTQYF. CDR3 nucleotide sequence: TGCAGCGTTGGGGAGCTTAGCACAGATACGCAGTATTTT.

This chain links TRBV18 with TRBJ2-3; D not resolved. The CDR3 length is 13 residues. Trimming pared 3 bases from V and 3 bases from J, leaving 7 bases between. Germline V gives CDR1 KGHSH, CDR2 LQKENI. The CDR3 spells CASSPLGTDTQYF. The CDR3 bases are TGTGCCAGCTCACCCCTAGGAACAGATACGCAGTATTTT.

The V call is TRBV28, the J call TRBJ2-5; tentatively, D is TRBD1 (5 bases). This CDR3 has 11 amino acids. Per germline, CDR1 MDHEN and CDR2 SYDVKM. The V gene lost 5 bases and the J gene lost 4 bases, with 5 bases spanning the gap. Here the CDR3 DNA reads TGTGCCAGCAGTAGGGGAGAGACCCAGTACTTC. Translating it yields CASSRGETQYF.

The sample holds a few counts of this clone. J is TRBJ2-2 and V is TRBV5-4, with TRBD2 identical over 7 bases. The CDR3 runs to 15 residues. The ends lost 4 bases at V and 3 bases at J; junction bases unmatched: 6. Germline V CDR1 and CDR2: SGHNT, YYREEE (reference sequence). CDR3 residues: CASSGPSGDTGELFF. The DNA of the CDR3 is TGTGCCAGCAGCGGACCCAGCGGGGACACCGGGGAGCTGTTTTTT.

This clone appeared a few times. V and J are TRBV28 and TRBJ1-2; D perhaps matches TRBD1 (6 bases). The CDR3 is 13 residues long. Germline CDR1 reads MDHEN; CDR2 reads SYDVKM. V lost 2 bases and J 5 bases, leaving 9 bases between the germline ends. The CDR3 DNA is TGTGCCAGCAGTTTAGGGACACCGTATGGCTACACCTTC. Protein sequence: CASSLGTPYGYTF.

The chain carries TRBV4-1 and TRBJ2-7; D is unclear. Deletions cut 2 bases from V and 6 bases from J, with 11 bases between. This CDR3 is built from 13 residues. Per germline, CDR1 MGHRA and CDR2 YSYEKL. DNA for the CDR3: TGCGCCAGCAGCCAACATGGCCCCTTCGAGCAGTACTTC. This codes for CASSQHGPFEQYF.